The entry below describes one TCR beta chain. The antigen remains unidentified. This entry comes from a study of shared clonotypes between healthy human individuals. Across the study: Serving as donors were a couple of women and a few men, whose ages spanned 18 to 49.

CD4+ cells were split into CD45RA+ naive and CD45RA-negative memory subsets. Trimming cost V 5 bases and J 10 bases, with 12 bases left between them. Germline values: CDR1 SNHLY, CDR2 FYNNEI. CDR3 length: 12 amino acids. The study, taken as a whole, reports: Clonotypes which were not shared had lower generation probabilities than clonotypes that all four donors shared. Naive subsets generally exceeded memory subsets in estimated richness.

This table comes from immunoSEQ multiplex PCR, and its TCRdb copy is limited to in-frame clones, with some not included. In the table there are more than 2,000,000 clones, around 90% of which are singletons. What was sequenced was naive CD4+ T cells sorted from blood. Subset specified: CD45RA+ positively selected. The sequence was collected from a man between 18 and 35 years old in good health. J is TRBJ2-1 and V is TRBV2; D gene unclear. CDR3 coding DNA: TGTGCCAGCAGTACGACGATTGGGGAGCAGTTCTTC. Amino acids: CASSTTIGEQFF.